This entry features one T cell receptor (beta chain) sequence. This entry comes from a study of blood T cell repertoires in COVID-19. In the study overall: Nucleic acid was either cDNA or gDNA, and it came from T cells, B-cell-depleted T cells, or PBMCs.

Libraries were prepared by immunoSEQ multiplex PCR; TCRdb keeps only in-frame clonotypes and omits some of them. The sample lists 350,000 to 450,000 clones, about 90% occurring once. The sample taken for sequencing was peripheral blood. This clonotype was obtained from a man between 35 and 55 years old with acute or convalescent COVID-19.

The CDR3 region is CASSSPGQGGLKAFF. The CDR3 DNA is TGTGCCAGCAGCTCGCCGGGACAGGGGGGACTGAAAGCTTTCTTT. The chain employs TRBV11-2 and TRBJ1-1, with TRBD1 matching over 11 bases. Trimming at V came to 4 bases and at J to 9 bases, leaving 10 bases not matched to a gene. Germline CDR1 and CDR2: SGHAT and FQNNGV. The CDR3 spans 15 residues. Drawing the rest from reference TRBV11-2 and TRBJ1-1, the complete variable domain is EAGVAQSPRYKIIEKRQSVAFWCNPISGHATLYWYQQILGQGPKLLIQFQNNGVVDDSQLPKDRFSAERLKGVDSTLKIQPAKLEDSAVYLCASSSPGQGGLKAFFGQGTRLTVV.